These T cell receptor beta chains were read from a single sample in a study of blood T cell repertoires in COVID-19. TCRdb's copy holds only in-frame clones and misses some; the assay was immunoSEQ multiplex PCR. The sample contains about 69,000 clones, 90% of which appear only once. Sample: peripheral blood. These receptors all stem from a man aged 45-60 years with acute or convalescent COVID-19. The CDR3 runs from the conserved cysteine through the conserved F or W. The D gene is left open where the match is weak. Clone size is not always given. Where it is, it says once, few, many or a class for expanded clones.

TRBD2	TRBV12-5	TRBJ2-7	NA	CASGRWTSGITYEQYF	TGTGCTAGTGGCCGATGGACTAGCGGGATAACCTACGAGCAGTACTTC
NA	TRBV2	TRBJ1-1	NA	CASGVGANTEAFF	TGTGCCAGCGGGGTGGGAGCGAACACTGAAGCTTTCTTT
NA	TRBV5-5	TRBJ1-5	NA	CASRYGTLSNQPQHF	TGTGCCAGCAGATACGGGACACTTAGCAATCAGCCCCAGCATTTT
NA	TRBV12-3/TRBV12-4	TRBJ1-1	NA	CASSLSSNTEAFF	TGTGCCAGCAGTCTCAGTTCGAACACTGAAGCTTTCTTT
TRBD2	TRBV24-1	TRBJ2-2	few	CATSDSRAGGRELFF	TGTGCCACCAGTGATTCCCGAGCGGGAGGAAGGGAGCTGTTTTTT
TRBD2	TRBV6-6	TRBJ2-1	NA	CASSYSGGSYNEQFF	TGTGCCAGCAGTTACTCGGGGGGGAGCTACAATGAGCAGTTCTTC
NA	TRBV21-1	TRBJ2-7	NA	CGQREGTLREQYF	TGTGGGCAGCGGGAGGGTACCCTAAGGGAGCAGTACTTC
NA	TRBV5-1	TRBJ1-4	NA	CASSYSATNEKLFF	TGCGCCAGCAGCTACAGTGCGACGAATGAAAAACTGTTTTTT
NA	TRBV5-5	TRBJ2-1	NA	CASSWDSNSYNEQFF	TGTGCCAGCAGCTGGGACTCCAACTCCTACAATGAGCAGTTCTTC
NA	TRBV4-1	TRBJ1-3	NA	CASSLGTNPYSGNTIYF	TGCGCCAGCAGCCTCGGGACAAACCCCTACTCTGGAAACACCATATATTTT
NA	TRBV3-1/TRBV3-2	TRBJ1-1	NA	CASSQAGGAGAFF	TGTGCCAGCAGCCAAGCCGGGGGGGCCGGGGCTTTCTTT
TRBD1	TRBV6-4	TRBJ1-2	NA	CASRKTGWGGGYTF	TGTGCCAGCCGAAAGACAGGGTGGGGTGGTGGCTACACCTTC
TRBD1	TRBV5-1	TRBJ1-2	NA	CASSLDDRALPYYTF	TGCGCCAGCAGCTTGGATGACAGGGCACTCCCCTACTACACCTTC
TRBD1	TRBV30	TRBJ1-6	once	CAWSATGGLPHNSPLHF	TGTGCCTGGAGTGCAACAGGGGGCTTGCCCCATAATTCACCCCTCCACTTT
NA	TRBV30	TRBJ2-1	NA	CAPLQRGNLYNEQFF	TGTGCCCCTCTTCAACGGGGGAACCTTTACAATGAGCAGTTCTTC
NA	TRBV19	TRBJ1-1	NA	CASSPLEGHTEAFF	TGTGCCAGTAGCCCATTGGAGGGCCACACTGAAGCTTTCTTT
NA	TRBV19	TRBJ2-7	NA	CASSLRPGLTTYEQYF	TGTGCCAGTAGTTTACGTCCGGGACTGACCACCTACGAGCAGTACTTC
TRBD2	TRBV10-3	TRBJ2-2	NA	CAISVKAGVGTGELFF	TGTGCCATCAGTGTTAAAGCGGGAGTAGGCACCGGGGAGCTGTTTTTT
TRBD2	TRBV27	TRBJ2-2	NA	CASSSGTSATGELFF	TGTGCCAGCAGTAGCGGGACTAGCGCCACCGGGGAGCTGTTTTTT
NA	TRBV6-5	TRBJ2-5	NA	CASSSNSGWKETQYF	TGTGCCAGCAGTTCCAACAGCGGGTGGAAGGAGACCCAGTACTTC
NA	TRBV14	TRBJ2-7	NA	CASSQQRVSRNEQYF	TGTGCCAGCAGCCAACAGCGGGTTAGCAGAAACGAGCAGTACTTC
NA	TRBV11-2	TRBJ1-5	NA	CASSLKQGRNQPQHF	TGTGCCAGCAGCTTAAAGCAGGGGCGAAATCAGCCCCAGCATTTT
TRBD1	TRBV11-2	TRBJ1-5	NA	CASSLVGTGHQPQHF	TGTGCCAGCAGCTTAGTCGGGACAGGGCATCAGCCCCAGCATTTT
NA	TRBV12-3/TRBV12-4	TRBJ1-5	NA	CASQGYSNQPQHF	TGTGCCAGCCAGGGTTATAGCAATCAGCCCCAGCATTTT
TRBD2	TRBV6-2/TRBV6-3	TRBJ2-7	NA	CASSKRGLAVLEQYF	TGTGCCAGCAGCAAAAGGGGACTAGCAGTACTAGAGCAGTACTTC
NA	TRBV5-4	TRBJ2-2	NA	CASSLLGQGNTGELFF	TGTGCCAGCAGCTTACTCGGGCAGGGGAATACCGGGGAGCTGTTTTTT
NA	TRBV2	TRBJ1-4	NA	CASKTPKANEKLFF	TGTGCCAGCAAGACACCAAAAGCTAATGAAAAACTGTTTTTT
NA	TRBV7-2	TRBJ2-1	NA	CASSLSRSGNEQFF	TGTGCCAGCAGCTTATCCCGTTCGGGAAATGAGCAGTTCTTC
TRBD1	TRBV2	TRBJ2-2	NA	CASSTGASNTGELFF	TGTGCCAGCAGTACAGGGGCGTCGAACACCGGGGAGCTGTTTTTT
NA	TRBV6-2/TRBV6-3	TRBJ2-1	NA	CASSPVIEGEQFF	TGTGCCAGCAGCCCCGTTATCGAGGGTGAGCAGTTCTTC
NA	TRBV30	TRBJ1-5	NA	CAWRAGHGSNQPQHF	TGTGCCTGGAGGGCAGGACACGGTAGCAATCAGCCCCAGCATTTT
NA	TRBV18	TRBJ1-6	NA	CASSPSGQDNSPLHF	TGTGCCAGCTCACCTTCGGGACAAGATAATTCACCCCTCCACTTT
TRBD1	TRBV3-1/TRBV3-2	TRBJ2-2	once	CASSSGQGAGELFF	TGTGCCAGCAGCTCAGGACAGGGGGCCGGGGAGCTGTTTTTT
TRBD1	TRBV11-3	TRBJ2-5	NA	CASSLGVWGQVNQETQYF	TGTGCCAGCAGCTTAGGCGTTTGGGGACAGGTGAACCAAGAGACCCAGTACTTC
TRBD1	TRBV5-1	TRBJ2-7	once	CASSWTGTGLYEQYF	TGCGCCAGCAGCTGGACCGGGACAGGGTTGTACGAGCAGTACTTC
TRBD2	TRBV19	TRBJ2-7	NA	CASSTASGNLYEQYF	TGTGCCAGTAGTACCGCTAGCGGAAACCTTTACGAGCAGTACTTC
NA	TRBV19	TRBJ1-5	NA	CASSNGGRQHF	TGTGCCAGTAGTAACGGGGGGCGCCAGCATTTT